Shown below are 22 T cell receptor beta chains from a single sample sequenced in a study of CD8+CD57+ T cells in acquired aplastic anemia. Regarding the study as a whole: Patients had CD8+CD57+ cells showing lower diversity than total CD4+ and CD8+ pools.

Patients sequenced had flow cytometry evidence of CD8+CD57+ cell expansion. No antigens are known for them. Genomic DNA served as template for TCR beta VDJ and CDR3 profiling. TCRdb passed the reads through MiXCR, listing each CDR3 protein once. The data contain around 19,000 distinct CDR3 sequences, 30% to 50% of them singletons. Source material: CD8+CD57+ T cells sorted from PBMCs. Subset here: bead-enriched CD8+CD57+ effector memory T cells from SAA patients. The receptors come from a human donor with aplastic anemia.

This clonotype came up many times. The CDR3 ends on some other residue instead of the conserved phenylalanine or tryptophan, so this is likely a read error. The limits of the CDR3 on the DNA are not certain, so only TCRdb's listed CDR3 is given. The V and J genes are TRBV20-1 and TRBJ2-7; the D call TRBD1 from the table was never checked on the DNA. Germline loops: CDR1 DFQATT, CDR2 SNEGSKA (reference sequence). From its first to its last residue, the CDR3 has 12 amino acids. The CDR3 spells CSASPGGTYHYL.

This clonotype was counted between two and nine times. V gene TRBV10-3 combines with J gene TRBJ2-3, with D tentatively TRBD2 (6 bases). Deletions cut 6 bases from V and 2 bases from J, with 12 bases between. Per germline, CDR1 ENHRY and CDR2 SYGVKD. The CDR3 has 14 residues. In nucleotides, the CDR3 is TGTGCCATCAGAAGGGACTTTGCCACAGATACGCAGTATTTT. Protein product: CAIRRDFATDTQYF.

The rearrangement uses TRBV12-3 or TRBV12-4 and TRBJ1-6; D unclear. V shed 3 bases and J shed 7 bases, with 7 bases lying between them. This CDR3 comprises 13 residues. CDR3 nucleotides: TGTGCCAGCAGTTTGGTCAGGAATTCACCCCTCCACTTT. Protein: CASSLVRNSPLHF.

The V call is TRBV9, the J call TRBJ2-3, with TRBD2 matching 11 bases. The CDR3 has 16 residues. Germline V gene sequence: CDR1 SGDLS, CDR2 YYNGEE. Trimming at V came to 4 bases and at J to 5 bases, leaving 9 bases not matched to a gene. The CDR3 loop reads CASSRLAGFPGDTQYF. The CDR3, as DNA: TGTGCCAGCAGCCGACTAGCGGGGTTTCCCGGAGATACGCAGTATTTT. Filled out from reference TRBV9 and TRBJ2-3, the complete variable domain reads DSGVTQTPKHLITATGQRVTLRCSPRSGDLSVYWYQQSLDQGLQFLIQYYNGEERAKGNILERFSAQQFPDLHSELNLSSLELGDSALYFCASSRLAGFPGDTQYFGPGTRLTVL.

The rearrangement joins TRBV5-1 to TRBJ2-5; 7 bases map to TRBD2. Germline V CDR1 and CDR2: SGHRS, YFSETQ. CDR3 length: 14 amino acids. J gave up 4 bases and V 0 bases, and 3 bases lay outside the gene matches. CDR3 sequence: CASSLESGIETQYF. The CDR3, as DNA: TGCGCCAGCAGCTTGGAGAGCGGGATAGAGACCCAGTACTTC. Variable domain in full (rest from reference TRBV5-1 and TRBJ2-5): KAGVTQTPRYLIKTRGQQVTLSCSPISGHRSVSWYQQTPGQGLQFLFEYFSETQRNKGNFPGRFSGRQFSNSRSEMNVSTLELGDSALYLCASSLESGIETQYFGPGTRLLVL.

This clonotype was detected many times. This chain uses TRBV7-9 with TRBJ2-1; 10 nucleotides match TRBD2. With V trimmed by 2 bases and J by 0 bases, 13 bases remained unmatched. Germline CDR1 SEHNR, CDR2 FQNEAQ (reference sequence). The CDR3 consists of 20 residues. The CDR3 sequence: CASSLLGFVSSGSSYNEQFF. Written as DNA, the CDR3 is TGTGCCAGCAGCTTATTGGGTTTTGTGTCTAGCGGGAGCTCCTACAATGAGCAGTTCTTC.

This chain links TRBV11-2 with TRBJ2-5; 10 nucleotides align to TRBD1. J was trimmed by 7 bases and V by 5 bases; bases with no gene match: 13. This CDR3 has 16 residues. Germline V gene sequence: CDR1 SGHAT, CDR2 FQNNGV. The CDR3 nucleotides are TGTGCCAGCAGCCCCACCGCGGGACAGGGGAAAGGGACCCAGTACTTC. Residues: CASSPTAGQGKGTQYF.

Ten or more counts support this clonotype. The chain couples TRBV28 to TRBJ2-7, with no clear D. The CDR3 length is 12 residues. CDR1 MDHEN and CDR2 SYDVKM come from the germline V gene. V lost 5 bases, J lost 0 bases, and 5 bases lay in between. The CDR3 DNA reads TGTGCCAGCAGTCCTAACTCCTACGAGCAGTACTTC. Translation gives CASSPNSYEQYF.

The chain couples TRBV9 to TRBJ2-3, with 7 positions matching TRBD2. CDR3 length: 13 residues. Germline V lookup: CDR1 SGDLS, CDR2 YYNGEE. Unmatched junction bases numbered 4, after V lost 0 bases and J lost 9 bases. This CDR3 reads CASSVEFGGTQYF. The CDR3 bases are TGTGCCAGCAGCGTAGAGTTCGGGGGGACGCAGTATTTT.

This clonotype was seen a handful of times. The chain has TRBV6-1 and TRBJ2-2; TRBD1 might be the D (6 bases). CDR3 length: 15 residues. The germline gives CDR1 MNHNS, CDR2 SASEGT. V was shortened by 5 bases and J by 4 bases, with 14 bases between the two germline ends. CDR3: CASSFEGHSTGELFF. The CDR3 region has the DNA TGTGCCAGCAGTTTCGAGGGACACAGCACCGGGGAGCTGTTTTTT.

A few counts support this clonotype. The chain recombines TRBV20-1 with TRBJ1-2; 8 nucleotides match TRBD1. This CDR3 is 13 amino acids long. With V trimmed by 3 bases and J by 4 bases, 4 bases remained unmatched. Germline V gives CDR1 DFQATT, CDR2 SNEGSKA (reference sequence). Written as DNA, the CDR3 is TGCAGTGCTAGGACAGGGGAACGCTATGGCTACACCTTC. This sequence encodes CSARTGERYGYTF.

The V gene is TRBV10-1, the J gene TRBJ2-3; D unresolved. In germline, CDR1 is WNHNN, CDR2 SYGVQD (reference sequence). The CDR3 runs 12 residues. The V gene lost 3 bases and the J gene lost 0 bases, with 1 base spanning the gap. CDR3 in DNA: TGCGCCAGCAGTGACAGCACAGATACGCAGTATTTT. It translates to CASSDSTDTQYF.

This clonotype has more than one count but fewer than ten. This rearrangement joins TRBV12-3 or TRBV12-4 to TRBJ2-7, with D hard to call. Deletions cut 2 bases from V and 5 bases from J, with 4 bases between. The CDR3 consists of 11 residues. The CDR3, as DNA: TGTGCCAGCAGTTTACAGCACGAGCAGTACTTC. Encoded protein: CASSLQHEQYF.

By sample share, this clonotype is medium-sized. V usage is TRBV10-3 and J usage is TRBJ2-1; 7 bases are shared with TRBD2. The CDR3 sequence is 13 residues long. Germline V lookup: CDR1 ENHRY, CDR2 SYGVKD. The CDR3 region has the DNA TGTACAGCGGCGGCTAGCGGATACAATGAGCAGTTCTTC. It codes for CTAAASGYNEQFF.

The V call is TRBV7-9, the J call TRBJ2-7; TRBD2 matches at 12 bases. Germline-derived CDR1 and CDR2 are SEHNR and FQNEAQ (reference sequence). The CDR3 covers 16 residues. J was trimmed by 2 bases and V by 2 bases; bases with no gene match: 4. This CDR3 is CASSLRLAGDTYEQYF. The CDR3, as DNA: TGTGCCAGCAGCTTAAGACTAGCGGGGGATACCTACGAGCAGTACTTC.

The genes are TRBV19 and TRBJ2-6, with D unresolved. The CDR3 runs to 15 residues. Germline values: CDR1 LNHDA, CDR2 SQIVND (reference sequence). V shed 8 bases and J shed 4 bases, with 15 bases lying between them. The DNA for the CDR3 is TGTGCCAGTCGAGACTCACCCTCAGGGGCCAACGTCCTGACTTTC. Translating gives CASRDSPSGANVLTF. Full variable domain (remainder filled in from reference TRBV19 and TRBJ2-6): DGGITQSPKYLFRKEGQNVTLSCEQNLNHDAMYWYRQDPGQGLRLIYYSQIVNDFQKGDIAEGYSVSREKKESFPLTVTSAQKNPTAFYLCASRDSPSGANVLTFGAGSRLTVL.

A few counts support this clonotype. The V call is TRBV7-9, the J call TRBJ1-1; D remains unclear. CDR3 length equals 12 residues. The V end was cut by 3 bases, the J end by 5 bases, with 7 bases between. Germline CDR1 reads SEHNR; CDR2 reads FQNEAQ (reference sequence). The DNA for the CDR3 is TGTGCCAGCAGCTTTTCAGGAACTGAAGCTTTCTTT. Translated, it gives CASSFSGTEAFF.

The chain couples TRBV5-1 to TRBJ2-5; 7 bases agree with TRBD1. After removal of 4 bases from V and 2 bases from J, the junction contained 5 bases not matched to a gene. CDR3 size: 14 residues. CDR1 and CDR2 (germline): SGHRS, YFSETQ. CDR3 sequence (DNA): TGCGCCAGCAGCGTAGGGACAGCTCAAGAGACCCAGTACTTC. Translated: CASSVGTAQETQYF.

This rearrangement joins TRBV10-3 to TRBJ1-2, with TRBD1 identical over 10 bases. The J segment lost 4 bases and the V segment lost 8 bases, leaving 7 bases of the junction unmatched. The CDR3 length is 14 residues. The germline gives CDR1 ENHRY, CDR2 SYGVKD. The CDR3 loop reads CAISPGQGIYGYTF. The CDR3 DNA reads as TGTGCCATCTCACCGGGACAGGGGATCTATGGCTACACCTTC.

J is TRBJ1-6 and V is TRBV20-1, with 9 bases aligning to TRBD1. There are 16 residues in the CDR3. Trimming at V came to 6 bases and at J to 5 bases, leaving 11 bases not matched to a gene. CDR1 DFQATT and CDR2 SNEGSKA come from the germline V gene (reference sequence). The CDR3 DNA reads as TGCAGTGCCTCGCCTCCGGACAGGGGCGATAATTCACCCCTCCACTTT. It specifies CSASPPDRGDNSPLHF.

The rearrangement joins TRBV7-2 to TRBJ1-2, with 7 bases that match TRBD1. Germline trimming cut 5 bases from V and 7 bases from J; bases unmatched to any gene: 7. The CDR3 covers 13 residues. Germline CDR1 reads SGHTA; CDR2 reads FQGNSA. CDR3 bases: TGTGCCAGCAGCGAGAGGACAGGAGGTGGCTACACCTTC. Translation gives CASSERTGGGYTF.

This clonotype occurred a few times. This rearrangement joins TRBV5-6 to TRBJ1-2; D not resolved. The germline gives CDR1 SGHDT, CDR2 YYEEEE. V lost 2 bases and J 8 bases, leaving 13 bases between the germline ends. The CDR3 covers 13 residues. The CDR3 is CASSLFHGEGYTF. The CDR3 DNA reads TGTGCCAGCAGCTTATTTCACGGCGAGGGCTACACCTTC.